The clone carrying this TCR beta chain was picked up a small number of times. Its cognate antigen is unknown. This entry is derived from a study of vaccination effects on CD4 cells after COVID-19. In germline, CDR1 is SQVTM, CDR2 ANQGSEA. The ends were cut back, 2 bases at V and 4 bases at J, with 14 bases in the middle. The length of the CDR3 is 14 residues. The culture ran for approximately 10 days, and then CD4+ T cells were isolated. Vaccinated recipients, who were negative for nucleocapsid antibodies, had no history of SARS-CoV-2 infection. The assay was immunoSEQ multiplex PCR, and TCRdb's table has in-frame clones only and misses some. The sample consists of some 27,000 clones, around three fifths of them appearing once. Whole-study results and caveats: Healthy vaccinees showed cross-reactivity with common cold coronaviruses in only 1 of 255 vaccine-induced clones. Marked clonal contraction was seen late after vaccination (in both infection- and vaccine-induced clones).

The starting material was CD4+ T cells from PBMCs cultured without peptide, obtained before COVID-19 vaccination. This clonotype originated in a human donor who received a COVID-19 vaccine. V usage is TRBV29-1 and J usage is TRBJ1-2; D unresolved. CDR3 in DNA: TGCAGCGTTGAATTTCCCGGACGAATCTATGGCTACACCTTC. Amino acids: CSVEFPGRIYGYTF.